The 25 T cell receptor beta chains in this list originate from one sample, sequenced in a study of shared T cell receptors in the human thymus. Profiled with immunoSEQ multiplex PCR; TCRdb holds only in-frame clones, not every one. The sample lists some 640,000 clones, 80% to 90% occurring once. The sample also formed part of further work on human thymus T cells.

The sample consisted of thymocytes. All receptors come from a boy younger than two with a congenital heart defect.

CDR3 amino acids: CSVEACRGSYTF. The CDR3 DNA sequence: TGCAGCGTTGAGGCTTGCCGAGGGAGCTACACCTTC. The rearrangement joins TRBV29-1 to TRBJ1-2; D remains unclear. The CDR3 consists of 12 residues. Germline lookup yields CDR1 SQVTM and CDR2 ANQGSEA. Trimming took off 3 bases at V and 9 bases at J, with 14 bases between the two ends.

J is TRBJ2-4 and V is TRBV19, with 11 bases lining up with TRBD2. There are 17 residues in the CDR3. Germline trimming cut 4 bases from V and 9 bases from J; bases unmatched to any gene: 14. Per the germline V gene, CDR1 is LNHDA and CDR2 is SQIVND (reference sequence). In DNA form, the CDR3 reads TGTGCCAGTAGTAAACTAGCGGGAGAGGGGGATAGGGGCATTCAGTACTTC. Protein product: CASSKLAGEGDRGIQYF.

This clone was seen only once. V usage is TRBV19 and J usage is TRBJ2-1, with 11 bases lining up with TRBD2. Germline V gene data show CDR1 as LNHDA and CDR2 as SQIVND (reference sequence). The V and J ends lost 6 bases and 4 bases, in that order; junction bases with no gene match: 5. CDR3 length equals 15 residues. The CDR3 DNA reads as TGTGCCAGTAGGATGACTAGCGGGAAATACAATGAGCAGTTCTTC. Translating it yields CASRMTSGKYNEQFF.

This chain uses TRBV28 with TRBJ2-3; no clear D. The V gene's germline CDR1 is MDHEN and CDR2 SYDVKM. The CDR3 runs 15 residues. V was trimmed by 4 bases and J by 2 bases, leaving 13 bases between them. CDR3: CASSCRSVYTDTQYF. The CDR3 DNA sequence: TGTGCCAGCAGTTGTCGTTCGGTTTACACAGATACGCAGTATTTT. Using reference TRBV28 and TRBJ2-3 for the parts outside the CDR3, the full variable domain is DVKVTQSSRYLVKRTGEKVFLECVQDMDHENMFWYRQDPGLGLRLIYFSYDVKMKEKGDIPEGYSVSREKKERFSLILESASTNQTSMYLCASSCRSVYTDTQYFGPGTRLTVL.

This sequence joins TRBV5-1 and TRBJ2-5; TRBD2 might be the D (6 bases). Trimming removed 0 bases from V and 2 bases from J, with 14 bases in between. Germline lookup yields CDR1 SGHRS and CDR2 YFSETQ. This CDR3 is built from 16 residues. The CDR3 region has the DNA TGCGCCAGCAGCTTGGAGACTAGAGCGGAACAAGAGACCCAGTACTTC. Translated: CASSLETRAEQETQYF.

The chain is built from TRBV5-1 and TRBJ1-3, with unresolved D. Trimming stripped 5 bases from V and 2 bases from J, with 11 bases between. Germline CDR1 reads SGHRS; CDR2 reads YFSETQ. The CDR3 runs to 14 residues. The CDR3 DNA sequence: TGCGCCAGCAGAGATGACAAAGCTGGAAACACCATATATTTT. It yields the protein CASRDDKAGNTIYF.

This clone was observed a handful of times. V gene TRBV6-5 combines with J gene TRBJ2-1; D gene ambiguous. This CDR3 is 14 amino acids long. Trimming left V 0 bases short and J 6 bases short, with 9 bases between. The germline V gene encodes CDR1 MNHEY and CDR2 SVGAGI. CDR3 amino acids: CASSYSGRGNEQFF. The CDR3 DNA reads as TGTGCCAGCAGTTACTCAGGTCGAGGCAATGAGCAGTTCTTC.

This clone was picked up one time. This sequence joins TRBV27 and TRBJ1-1; D call uncertain. V was clipped by 8 bases and J by 5 bases, with 12 bases between them. This CDR3 is built from 12 residues. Germline V gene sequence: CDR1 MNHEY, CDR2 SMNVEV (reference sequence). CDR3 nucleotide sequence: TGTGCCAGCCGTACTAACCCTACTGAAGCTTTCTTT. Amino acids: CASRTNPTEAFF.

CDR3 sequence (DNA): TGTGCCAGCAGACCGACAGGATACAATGAGCAGTTCTTC. Translated: CASRPTGYNEQFF. The V call is TRBV6-5, the J call TRBJ2-1; D is perhaps TRBD1 (6 bases). The V gene's germline CDR1 is MNHEY and CDR2 SVGAGI. Trimming took off 6 bases at V and 4 bases at J, with 10 bases between the two ends. The length of the CDR3 is 13 residues.

The genes are TRBV2 and TRBJ1-4; 10 bases are shared with TRBD1. V gave up 10 bases and J gave up 4 bases; unmatched junction bases: 12. CDR3 size: 16 residues. Looked up from germline, CDR1 is SNHLY and CDR2 is FYNNEI. Here the CDR3 reads CATKNRDRGRNEKLFF. The CDR3 region has the DNA TGTGCCACCAAAAACCGGGACAGGGGACGTAATGAAAAACTGTTTTTT.

The CDR3 protein is CASILVRVNLYEQYF. CDR3 DNA sequence: TGTGCCAGCATTCTCGTTCGGGTAAACCTCTACGAGCAGTACTTC. J is TRBJ2-5 and V is TRBV2; D remains ambiguous. The DNA end lines up better with TRBJ2-7; the J call may be wrong. Germline CDR1 is SNHLY and CDR2 is FYNNEI. This CDR3 has 15 amino acids.

This clone was counted between two and nine times. This sequence joins TRBV14 and TRBJ2-1; tentative D call: TRBD1 (6 bases). The CDR3 totals 19 residues. Germline V lookup: CDR1 SGHDN, CDR2 FVKESK. Trimming took 0 bases from V and 0 from J, leaving 18 bases between them. The CDR3 spells CASSQDKPDRPSSYNEQFF. The DNA of the CDR3 is TGTGCCAGCAGCCAAGATAAACCGGACAGACCCTCCTCCTACAATGAGCAGTTCTTC. Supplemented by reference TRBV14 and TRBJ2-1, the full variable domain reads EAGVTQFPSHSVIEKGQTVTLRCDPISGHDNLYWYRRVMGKEIKFLLHFVKESKQDESGMPNNRFLAERTGGTYSTLKVQPAELEDSGVYFCASSQDKPDRPSSYNEQFFGPGTRLTVL.

This clone was detected only once. This chain joins TRBV4-1 and TRBJ1-5, with D hard to call. CDR1 is MGHRA and CDR2 is YSYEKL in the germline V gene. Trimming removed 0 bases at V and 0 bases at J, with 15 bases between. This CDR3 spans 18 amino acids. As DNA, the CDR3 is TGCGCCAGCAGCCAAGATAAAGACGGGGATTATAGCAATCAGCCCCAGCATTTT. Amino acid sequence: CASSQDKDGDYSNQPQHF.

This clone was counted once. The chain links TRBV6-1 to TRBJ1-5; tentatively, D is TRBD1 (5 bases). V shed 2 bases and J shed 8 bases, with 16 bases lying between them. This CDR3 comprises 15 residues. Germline values: CDR1 MNHNS, CDR2 SASEGT. As DNA, the CDR3 is TGTGCCAGCAGTGAATTTATGACAGTAGTAAAGCCCCAGCATTTT. Protein: CASSEFMTVVKPQHF.

The J gene is TRBJ1-2, the V gene TRBV2; D remains unclear. The CDR3 sequence is 15 residues long. V lost 6 bases, J lost 4 bases, and 18 bases lay in between. CDR1 and CDR2 from the germline V gene are SNHLY and FYNNEI. This CDR3 reads CASRTPRLVLYGYTF. The DNA of the CDR3 is TGTGCCAGCAGAACCCCGAGGCTAGTGCTCTATGGCTACACCTTC.

This clone was observed once. The chain employs TRBV11-2 and TRBJ1-3; D gene unclear. The V and J ends lost 1 base and 0 bases respectively, with 13 bases between them. In germline, CDR1 is SGHAT, CDR2 FQNNGV. The CDR3 covers 17 residues. The CDR3 bases are TGTGCCAGCAGCTTAGGAGGTTGGCTTAACTCTGGAAACACCATATATTTT. Protein sequence: CASSLGGWLNSGNTIYF.

This clone was detected only a few times. This chain connects TRBV5-8 to TRBJ2-7, with 7 bases fitting TRBD1. This CDR3 region has 14 residues. Germline CDR1 SGHTS, CDR2 YDEGEE. After removal of 4 bases from V and 3 bases from J, the junction contained 7 bases not matched to a gene. DNA of the CDR3: TGTGCCAGCAGCCACATGACAGGGCTCTACGAGCAGTACTTC. Translation: CASSHMTGLYEQYF.

The V and J genes are TRBV5-1 and TRBJ1-1, with 8 bases lining up with TRBD1. The CDR3 covers 12 residues. Germline CDR1 and CDR2: SGHRS and YFSETQ. V dropped 4 bases and J dropped 7; count of bases not matched to a gene: 3. The CDR3 spells CASSRTGREAFF. DNA of the CDR3: TGCGCCAGCAGCCGGACAGGGCGTGAAGCTTTCTTT.

The chain recombines TRBV10-1 with TRBJ2-1; TRBD1 matches at 7 bases. CDR1 WNHNN and CDR2 SYGVQD come from the germline V gene (reference sequence). The V gene end was trimmed by 4 bases and the J gene end by 5 bases; junction bases not matched to a gene: 2. This CDR3 contains 13 residues. DNA for the CDR3: TGCGCCAGCAGTGTGGACAGGCACAATGAGCAGTTCTTC. Its translation is CASSVDRHNEQFF.

The chain joins TRBV18 to TRBJ1-1, with D perhaps TRBD1 (5 bases). This CDR3 contains 13 residues. Germline CDR1 reads KGHSH; CDR2 reads LQKENI. V lost 6 bases and J lost 0, with 8 bases in between. CDR3: CASSDSLNTEAFF. In DNA form, the CDR3 reads TGTGCCAGCTCTGACAGTCTGAACACTGAAGCTTTCTTT.

J is TRBJ1-3 and V is TRBV6-5; no reliable D call. The germline V and J ends were trimmed by 5 bases and 7 bases, with 12 bases remaining between them. The germline gives CDR1 MNHEY, CDR2 SVGAGI. The length of the CDR3 is 13 residues. CDR3 loop: CASSPLRSNTIYF. CDR3 sequence (DNA): TGTGCCAGCAGTCCCCTAAGGAGCAACACCATATATTTT.

This chain connects TRBV4-2 to TRBJ2-3, with a possible D match to TRBD2 (6 bases). Germline V gene data show CDR1 as LGHNA and CDR2 as YNFKEQ. The CDR3 loop spans 15 amino acids. Trimming took 8 bases from V and 1 from J, leaving 16 bases between them. The CDR3 here is CASPGSRGCTDTQYF. The CDR3 DNA reads TGTGCCAGCCCCGGGAGCCGGGGGTGCACAGATACGCAGTATTTT.

The chain combines TRBV9 with TRBJ1-4; D perhaps matches TRBD1 (5 bases). V was trimmed by 4 bases and J by 8 bases, leaving 18 bases between them. The CDR3 spans 15 residues. Germline CDR1 SGDLS, CDR2 YYNGEE. The CDR3 sequence is CASSRGVGVEEKLFF. CDR3 DNA: TGTGCCAGCAGCAGAGGAGTAGGGGTGGAAGAAAAACTGTTTTTT.

This clone was recorded once. This sequence joins TRBV13 and TRBJ2-3; 11 nucleotides align to TRBD2. Germline V gives CDR1 PRHDT, CDR2 FYEKMQ (reference sequence). J lost 0 bases, V lost 5 bases, and 4 bases had no gene match. The CDR3 sequence is 16 residues long. The CDR3 DNA sequence: TGTGCCAGCAGCCCGTGGACTAGCGGGAGCACAGATACGCAGTATTTT. Residues: CASSPWTSGSTDTQYF.

The chain joins TRBV15 to TRBJ1-1; D uncertain. Germline V CDR1 and CDR2: LNHNV, YYDKDF (reference sequence). CDR3 size: 17 residues. V was pared by 0 bases and J by 0 bases, with 14 bases between. CDR3 nucleotide sequence: TGTGCCACCAGCAGAGATGGGAGGAATATCATGAACACTGAAGCTTTCTTT. Its translation is CATSRDGRNIMNTEAFF.